These T cell receptor beta chains were read from a single sample in a study of blood T cell repertoires in COVID-19. TCRdb's table, derived via immunoSEQ multiplex PCR, lists solely in-frame clones and lacks some. The profile shows about 310,000 clones, roughly 87% of them singletons. The specimen sequenced was peripheral blood. These receptors were obtained from a man aged 45-65 years with active or convalescent COVID-19. CDR3s include the opening cysteine and the closing phenylalanine or tryptophan. Fields, in order: V gene, clone size, D gene, J gene, CDR3 protein, CDR3 DNA. A D gene is named only where the DNA matches it firmly. Clone size is given for some rows only: seen once, a few or many times, or a class if the clone is expanded.

V: TRBV2; size: -; D: TRBD1; J: TRBJ2-7; CDR3: CASSEIILTGFFYEQYF; DNA: TGTGCCAGCAGTGAAATAATTTTGACAGGGTTCTTCTACGAGCAGTACTTC
V: TRBV7-3; size: -; D: TRBD1; J: TRBJ2-6; CDR3: CASSVPGQGSSGANVLTF; DNA: TGTGCCAGCAGCGTCCCGGGACAGGGATCCTCTGGGGCCAACGTCCTGACTTTC
V: TRBV3-1/TRBV3-2; size: few; D: -; J: TRBJ1-1; CDR3: CASSQSEMNTEAFF; DNA: TGTGCCAGCAGCCAATCGGAGATGAACACTGAAGCTTTCTTT
V: TRBV30; size: -; D: -; J: TRBJ1-6; CDR3: CAWSQGYNSPLHF; DNA: TGTGCCTGGTCCCAGGGTTATAATTCACCCCTCCACTTT
V: TRBV7-9; size: -; D: TRBD1; J: TRBJ1-1; CDR3: CASSLVRDRVKAFF; DNA: TGTGCCAGCAGCTTAGTCCGGGACAGGGTTAAAGCTTTCTTT
V: TRBV7-2; size: -; D: -; J: TRBJ2-2; CDR3: CASSLAGLGGGELFF; DNA: TGTGCCAGCAGCTTAGCCGGGTTAGGGGGCGGGGAGCTGTTTTTT
V: TRBV15; size: -; D: -; J: TRBJ2-7; CDR3: CATSRAAGSYEQYF; DNA: TGTGCCACCAGCAGAGCGGCAGGCTCCTACGAGCAGTACTTC
V: TRBV28; size: -; D: -; J: TRBJ1-5; CDR3: CASTSHGSFDNQPQHF; DNA: TGTGCCAGCACTTCCCATGGGAGTTTCGACAATCAGCCCCAGCATTTT
V: TRBV6-5; size: -; D: TRBD1; J: TRBJ2-7; CDR3: CASRDTGDPWEQYF; DNA: TGTGCCAGCAGAGATACAGGGGACCCTTGGGAGCAGTACTTC
V: TRBV30; size: -; D: -; J: TRBJ2-2; CDR3: CAWKDKNTGELFF; DNA: TGTGCCTGGAAGGACAAAAACACCGGGGAGCTGTTTTTT
V: TRBV4-1; size: -; D: -; J: TRBJ1-5; CDR3: CASSQEVRVDTVNQPQHF; DNA: TGCGCCAGCAGCCAAGAAGTAAGGGTGGACACTGTCAATCAGCCCCAGCATTTT
V: TRBV7-2; size: -; D: TRBD1; J: TRBJ2-7; CDR3: CASSQLTGGGYEQYF; DNA: TGTGCCAGCAGCCAGTTGACAGGGGGGGGTTACGAGCAGTACTTC
V: TRBV27; size: few; D: TRBD1; J: TRBJ1-5; CDR3: CASSLRAGGLRWGNQPQHF; DNA: TGTGCCAGCAGTTTACGGGCAGGGGGCCTCCGGTGGGGCAATCAGCCCCAGCATTTT
V: TRBV28; size: -; D: TRBD1; J: TRBJ1-5; CDR3: CASSSEGQPNQPQHF; DNA: TGTGCCAGCAGTTCAGAGGGACAGCCTAATCAGCCCCAGCATTTT
V: TRBV7-8; size: -; D: -; J: TRBJ2-7; CDR3: CASSLGTSRGYEQYF; DNA: TGTGCCAGCAGCTTGGGGACTTCCCGGGGCTACGAGCAGTACTTC
V: TRBV11-1; size: -; D: TRBD1; J: TRBJ2-7; CDR3: CASSPGDRVYEQYF; DNA: TGTGCCAGCAGCCCTGGGGACAGGGTCTACGAGCAGTACTTC
V: TRBV5-1; size: -; D: TRBD1; J: TRBJ1-2; CDR3: CASSLGQGDGYTF; DNA: TGCGCCAGCAGCTTAGGACAGGGTGATGGCTACACCTTC
V: TRBV9; size: once; D: -; J: TRBJ2-2; CDR3: CASSVREGDTGELFF; DNA: TGTGCCAGCAGCGTCAGAGAGGGGGACACCGGGGAGCTGTTTTTT